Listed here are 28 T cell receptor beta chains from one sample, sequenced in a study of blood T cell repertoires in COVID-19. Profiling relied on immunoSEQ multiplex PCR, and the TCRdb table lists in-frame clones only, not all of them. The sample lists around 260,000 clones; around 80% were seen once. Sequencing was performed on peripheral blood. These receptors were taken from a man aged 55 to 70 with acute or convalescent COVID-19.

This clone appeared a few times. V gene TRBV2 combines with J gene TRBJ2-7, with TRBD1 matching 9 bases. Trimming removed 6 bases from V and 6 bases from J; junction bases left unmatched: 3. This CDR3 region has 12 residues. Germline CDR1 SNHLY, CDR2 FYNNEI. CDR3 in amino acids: CASRLTGGEQYF. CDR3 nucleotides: TGTGCCAGCAGGCTGACAGGGGGCGAGCAGTACTTC.

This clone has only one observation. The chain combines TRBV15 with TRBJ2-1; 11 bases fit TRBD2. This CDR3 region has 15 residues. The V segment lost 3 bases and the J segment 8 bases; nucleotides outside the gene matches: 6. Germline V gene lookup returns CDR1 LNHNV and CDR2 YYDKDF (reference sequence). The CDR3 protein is CATSRLAGGLDEQFF. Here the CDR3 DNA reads TGTGCCACCAGCAGGCTAGCGGGGGGTTTGGATGAGCAGTTCTTC.

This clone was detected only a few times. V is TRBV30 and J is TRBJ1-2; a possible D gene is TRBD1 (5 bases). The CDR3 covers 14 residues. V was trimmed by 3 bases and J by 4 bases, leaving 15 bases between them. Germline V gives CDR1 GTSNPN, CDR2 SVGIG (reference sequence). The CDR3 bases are TGTGCCTGGAGGTGGAAGGGGATCGGCTATGGCTACACCTTC. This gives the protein CAWRWKGIGYGYTF. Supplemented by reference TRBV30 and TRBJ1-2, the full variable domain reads SQTIHQWPATLVQPVGSPLSLECTVEGTSNPNLYWYRQAAGRGLQLLFYSVGIGQISSEVPQNLSASRPQDRQFILSSKKLLLSDSGFYLCAWRWKGIGYGYTFGSGTRLTVV.

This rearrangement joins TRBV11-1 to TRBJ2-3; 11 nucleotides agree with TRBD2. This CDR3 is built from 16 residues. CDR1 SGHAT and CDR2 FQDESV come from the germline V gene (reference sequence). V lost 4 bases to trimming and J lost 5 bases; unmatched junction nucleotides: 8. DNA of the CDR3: TGTGCCAGCAGCTCGGTAGCGGGGGGGCTAAGAGATACGCAGTATTTT. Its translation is CASSSVAGGLRDTQYF.

The CDR3 spells CASSQVYGLAGTNEQFF. CDR3 nucleotide sequence: TGTGCCAGCAGCCAAGTTTATGGCCTAGCGGGTACCAATGAGCAGTTCTTC. The chain recombines TRBV14 with TRBJ2-1; 8 nucleotides agree with TRBD2. This CDR3 has 17 residues. The trim removed 1 base at V and 6 bases at J, leaving 11 bases unmatched. Germline V gene lookup returns CDR1 SGHDN and CDR2 FVKESK.

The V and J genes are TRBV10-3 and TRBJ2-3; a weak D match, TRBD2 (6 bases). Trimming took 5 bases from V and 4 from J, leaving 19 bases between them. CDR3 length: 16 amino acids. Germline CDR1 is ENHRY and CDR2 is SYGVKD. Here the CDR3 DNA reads TGTGCCATCAGTCCCGGGGCGGGATCGGGGTCAGATACGCAGTATTTT. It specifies CAISPGAGSGSDTQYF.

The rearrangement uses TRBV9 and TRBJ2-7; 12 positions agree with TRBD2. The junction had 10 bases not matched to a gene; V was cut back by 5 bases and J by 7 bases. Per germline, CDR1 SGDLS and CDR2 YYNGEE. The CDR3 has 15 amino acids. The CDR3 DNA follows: TGTGCCAGCAGTCTAGCGGGAGGGCTCTTTGAGGAGCAGTACTTC. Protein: CASSLAGGLFEEQYF.

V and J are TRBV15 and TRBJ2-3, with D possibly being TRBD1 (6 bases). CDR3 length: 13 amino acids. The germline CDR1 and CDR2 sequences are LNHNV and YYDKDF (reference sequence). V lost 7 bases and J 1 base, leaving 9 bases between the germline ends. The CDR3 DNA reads TGTGCCACCAATAGACAGGGCACAGATACGCAGTATTTT. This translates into CATNRQGTDTQYF.

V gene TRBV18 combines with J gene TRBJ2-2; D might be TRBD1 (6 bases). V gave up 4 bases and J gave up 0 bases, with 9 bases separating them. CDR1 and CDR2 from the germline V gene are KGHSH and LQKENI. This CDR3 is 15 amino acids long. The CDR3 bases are TGTGCCAGCTCACTTTGGACAGCGAACACCGGGGAGCTGTTTTTT. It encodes CASSLWTANTGELFF.

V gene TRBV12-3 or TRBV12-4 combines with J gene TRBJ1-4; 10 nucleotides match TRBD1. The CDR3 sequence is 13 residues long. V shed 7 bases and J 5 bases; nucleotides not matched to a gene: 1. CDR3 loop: CASMGQGNEKLFF. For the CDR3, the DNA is TGTGCCAGCATGGGACAGGGGAATGAAAAACTGTTTTTT.

In DNA form, the CDR3 reads TGTGCCAGCAATCCCGGGACACCCCACGGGACCCAGTACTTC. Translated: CASNPGTPHGTQYF. V is TRBV27 and J is TRBJ2-7; possibly TRBD1 for D (6 bases). The end of the DNA aligns better with TRBJ2-5, so the J call may be wrong. The germline gives CDR1 MNHEY, CDR2 SMNVEV (reference sequence). The CDR3 spans 14 residues.

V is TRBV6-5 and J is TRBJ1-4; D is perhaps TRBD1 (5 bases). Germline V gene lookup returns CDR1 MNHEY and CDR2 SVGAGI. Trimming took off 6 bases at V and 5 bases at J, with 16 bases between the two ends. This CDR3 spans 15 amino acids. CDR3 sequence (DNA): TGTGCCAGCAGGGGAAGTGGGGGGTCGAATGAAAAACTGTTTTTT. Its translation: CASRGSGGSNEKLFF.

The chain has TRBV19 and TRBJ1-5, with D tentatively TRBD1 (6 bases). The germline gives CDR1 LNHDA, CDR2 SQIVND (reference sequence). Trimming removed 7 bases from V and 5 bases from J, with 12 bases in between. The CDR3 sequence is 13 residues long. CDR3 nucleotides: TGTGCCAGTACACCGGACAGACATCAGCCCCAGCATTTT. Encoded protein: CASTPDRHQPQHF. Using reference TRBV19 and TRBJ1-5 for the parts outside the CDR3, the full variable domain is DGGITQSPKYLFRKEGQNVTLSCEQNLNHDAMYWYRQDPGQGLRLIYYSQIVNDFQKGDIAEGYSVSREKKESFPLTVTSAQKNPTAFYLCASTPDRHQPQHFGDGTRLSIL.

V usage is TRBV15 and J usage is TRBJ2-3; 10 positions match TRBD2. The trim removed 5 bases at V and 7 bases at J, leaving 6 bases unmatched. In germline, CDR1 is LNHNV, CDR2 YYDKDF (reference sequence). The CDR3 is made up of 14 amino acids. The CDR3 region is CATSGSGRMYTQYF. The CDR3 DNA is TGTGCCACCAGCGGTAGCGGGAGGATGTATACGCAGTATTTT.

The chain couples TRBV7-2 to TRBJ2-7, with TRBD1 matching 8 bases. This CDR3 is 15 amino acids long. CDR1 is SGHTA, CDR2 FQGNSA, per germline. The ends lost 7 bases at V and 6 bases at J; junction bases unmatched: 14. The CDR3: CASTLGGDRGGEQYF. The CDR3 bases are TGTGCCAGCACCCTAGGCGGTGACAGGGGAGGCGAGCAGTACTTC.

The CDR3 is CASSFIRTGGHEQFF. CDR3 in DNA: TGTGCCAGCAGCTTTATTCGGACAGGGGGGCATGAGCAGTTCTTC. This rearrangement joins TRBV7-2 to TRBJ2-1, with 10 bases fitting TRBD1. The length of the CDR3 is 15 residues. Germline lookup yields CDR1 SGHTA and CDR2 FQGNSA. V lost 3 bases to trimming and J lost 8 bases; unmatched junction nucleotides: 7.

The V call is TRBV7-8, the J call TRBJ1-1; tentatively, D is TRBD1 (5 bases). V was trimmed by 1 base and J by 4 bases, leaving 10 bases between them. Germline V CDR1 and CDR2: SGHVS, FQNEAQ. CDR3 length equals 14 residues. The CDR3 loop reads CASSLGGRSTEAFF. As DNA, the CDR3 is TGTGCCAGCAGCTTAGGGGGGAGGAGCACTGAAGCTTTCTTT.

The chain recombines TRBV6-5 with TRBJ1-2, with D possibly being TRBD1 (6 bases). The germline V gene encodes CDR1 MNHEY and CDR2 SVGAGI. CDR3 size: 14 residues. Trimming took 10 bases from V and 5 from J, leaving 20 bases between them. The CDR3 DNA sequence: TGTGCCACAAAAAGGGATCAGGGGCCGTATGGCTACACCTTC. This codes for CATKRDQGPYGYTF.

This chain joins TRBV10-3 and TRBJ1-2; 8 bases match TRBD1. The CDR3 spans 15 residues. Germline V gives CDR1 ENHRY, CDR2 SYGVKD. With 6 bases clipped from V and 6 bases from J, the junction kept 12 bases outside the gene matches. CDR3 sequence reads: CAISYAQGVQNGYTF. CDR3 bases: TGTGCCATCAGCTACGCACAGGGGGTCCAGAATGGCTACACCTTC.

The CDR3 reads CASRRGGTEPQHF. Here the CDR3 DNA reads TGTGCCAGTCGACGGGGGGGAACGGAGCCCCAGCATTTT. J is TRBJ1-5 and V is TRBV19; possibly TRBD1 for D (5 bases). The CDR3 length is 13 residues. Trimming cost V 8 bases and J 8 bases, with 16 bases left between them. Germline CDR1 is LNHDA and CDR2 is SQIVND (reference sequence).

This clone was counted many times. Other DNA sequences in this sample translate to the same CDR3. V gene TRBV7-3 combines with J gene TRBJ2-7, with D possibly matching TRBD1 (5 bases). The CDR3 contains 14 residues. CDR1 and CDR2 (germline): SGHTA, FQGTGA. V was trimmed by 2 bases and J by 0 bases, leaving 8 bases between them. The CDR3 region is CASSLDSNSYEQYF. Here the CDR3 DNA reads TGTGCCAGCAGCTTAGACAGCAACTCCTACGAGCAGTACTTC.

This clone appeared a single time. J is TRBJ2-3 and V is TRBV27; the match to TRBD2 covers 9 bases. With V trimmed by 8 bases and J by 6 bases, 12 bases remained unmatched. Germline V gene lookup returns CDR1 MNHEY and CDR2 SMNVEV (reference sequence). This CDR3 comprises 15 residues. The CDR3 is CASAGGALGEDTQYF. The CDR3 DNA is TGTGCCAGCGCGGGGGGGGCTTTAGGAGAGGATACGCAGTATTTT.

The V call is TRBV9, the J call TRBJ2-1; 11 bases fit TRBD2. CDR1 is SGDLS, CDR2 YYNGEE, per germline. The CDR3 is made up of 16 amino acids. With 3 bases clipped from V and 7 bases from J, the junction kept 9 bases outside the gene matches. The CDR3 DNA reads TGTGCCAGCAGCGCCTCACTAGCGGGAGTTTGGAATGAGCAGTTCTTC. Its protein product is CASSASLAGVWNEQFF.

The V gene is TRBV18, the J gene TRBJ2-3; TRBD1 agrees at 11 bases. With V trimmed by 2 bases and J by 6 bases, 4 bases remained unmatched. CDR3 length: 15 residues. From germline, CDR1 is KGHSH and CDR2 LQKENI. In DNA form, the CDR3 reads TGTGCCAGCTCACCAGGACAGGGGGCGAGGGATACGCAGTATTTT. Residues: CASSPGQGARDTQYF.

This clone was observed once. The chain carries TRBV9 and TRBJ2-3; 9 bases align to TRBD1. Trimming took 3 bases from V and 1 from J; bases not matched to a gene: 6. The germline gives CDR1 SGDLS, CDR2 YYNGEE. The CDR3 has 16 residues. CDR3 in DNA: TGTGCCAGCAGCGCGTACGGGACAGGGCGCACAGATACGCAGTATTTT. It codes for CASSAYGTGRTDTQYF. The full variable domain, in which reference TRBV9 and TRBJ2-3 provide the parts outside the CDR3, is DSGVTQTPKHLITATGQRVTLRCSPRSGDLSVYWYQQSLDQGLQFLIQYYNGEERAKGNILERFSAQQFPDLHSELNLSSLELGDSALYFCASSAYGTGRTDTQYFGPGTRLTVL.

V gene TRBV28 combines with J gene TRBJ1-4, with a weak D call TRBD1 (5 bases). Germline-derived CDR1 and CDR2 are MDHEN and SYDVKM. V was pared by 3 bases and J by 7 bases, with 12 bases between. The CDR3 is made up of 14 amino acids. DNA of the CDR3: TGTGCCAGCAGTTTTGGGGGGTCCCTTGAAAAACTGTTTTTT. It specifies CASSFGGSLEKLFF.

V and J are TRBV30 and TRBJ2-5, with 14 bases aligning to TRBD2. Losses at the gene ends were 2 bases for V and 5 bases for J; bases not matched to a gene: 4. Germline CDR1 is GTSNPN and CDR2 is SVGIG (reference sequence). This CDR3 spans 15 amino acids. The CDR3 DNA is TGTGCCTGGAGTCGGACTAGCGGGGGGTCTGAGACCCAGTACTTC. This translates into CAWSRTSGGSETQYF.

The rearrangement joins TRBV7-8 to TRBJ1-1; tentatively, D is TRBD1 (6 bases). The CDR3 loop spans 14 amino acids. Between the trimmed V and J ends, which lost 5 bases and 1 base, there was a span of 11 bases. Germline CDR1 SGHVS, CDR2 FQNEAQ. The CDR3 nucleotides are TGTGCCAGCAGCCGCATGGGACAGAACACTGAAGCTTTCTTT. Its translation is CASSRMGQNTEAFF. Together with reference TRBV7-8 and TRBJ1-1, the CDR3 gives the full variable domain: GAGVSQSPRYKVAKRGQDVALRCDPISGHVSLFWYQQALGQGPEFLTYFQNEAQLDKSGLPSDRFFAERPEGSVSTLKIQRTQQEDSAVYLCASSRMGQNTEAFFGQGTRLTVV.